The 3 T cell receptor beta chains below come from one sample, sequenced in a study of T cells in Graves' hyperthyroidism and ophthalmopathy (dated by TCRdb to about 2019). Libraries were constructed by multiplex PCR. Sequencing instrument: Illumina HiSeq 2000. TCR beta CDR3 regions were amplified from RNA transcripts. The first round of RT-PCR for the TCR CDR3 was performed with the HTBI primer set and the Qiagen OneStep RT-PCR kit. TCRdb passed the public sequencing reads through fastp at Q25 and MiXCR, retaining productive beta sequences. Each entry merges the rows of one CDR3 protein and shows their most common DNA and genes. The sample table lists approximately 410,000 distinct CDR3 sequences, under 15% of them with a count of one. Roughly an eighth of the sample is held by the ten biggest clonotypes. Sequencing was performed on blood. The receptors here all came from a man aged 18 to 35 with Graves' ophthalmopathy.

The V and J genes are TRBV6-5 and TRBJ2-7; unclear D gene. The V gene lost 2 bases and the J gene lost 6 bases, with 11 bases spanning the gap. In germline, CDR1 is MNHEY, CDR2 SVGAGI. The CDR3 consists of 13 residues. CDR3 coding DNA: TGTGCCAGCAGTTACGGGCAGGTAGTCGAGCAGTACTTC. Translation gives CASSYGQVVEQYF.

This clonotype was counted at least ten times. This chain connects TRBV11-2 to TRBJ1-4; D ambiguous. This CDR3 contains 13 residues. Deletions cut 1 base from V and 5 bases from J, with 5 bases between. CDR1 and CDR2 from the germline V gene are SGHAT and FQNNGV. This CDR3 is CASSLGANEKLFF. DNA of the CDR3: TGTGCCAGCAGCTTAGGCGCGAATGAAAAACTGTTTTTT.

The V gene is TRBV4-1, the J gene TRBJ1-5; 10 bases match TRBD1. CDR1 MGHRA and CDR2 YSYEKL come from the germline V gene. CDR3 length equals 16 residues. J was trimmed by 2 bases and V by 5 bases; bases with no gene match: 6. As DNA, the CDR3 is TGCGCCAGCAGCTACCGGACAGGGGGAGGCAATCAGCCCCAGCATTTT. Residues: CASSYRTGGGNQPQHF.